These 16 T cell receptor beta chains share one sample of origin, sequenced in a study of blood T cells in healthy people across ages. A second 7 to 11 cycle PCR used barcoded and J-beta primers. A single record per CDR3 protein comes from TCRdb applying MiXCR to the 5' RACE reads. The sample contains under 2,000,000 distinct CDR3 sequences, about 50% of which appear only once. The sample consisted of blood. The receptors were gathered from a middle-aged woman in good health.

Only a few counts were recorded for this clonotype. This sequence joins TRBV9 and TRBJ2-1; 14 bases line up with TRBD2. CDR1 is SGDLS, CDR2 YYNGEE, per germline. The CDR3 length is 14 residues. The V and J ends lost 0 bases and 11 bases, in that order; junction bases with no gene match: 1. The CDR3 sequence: CASSVGTSGGKQFF. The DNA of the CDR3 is TGTGCCAGCAGCGTAGGGACTAGCGGGGGGAAGCAGTTCTTC.

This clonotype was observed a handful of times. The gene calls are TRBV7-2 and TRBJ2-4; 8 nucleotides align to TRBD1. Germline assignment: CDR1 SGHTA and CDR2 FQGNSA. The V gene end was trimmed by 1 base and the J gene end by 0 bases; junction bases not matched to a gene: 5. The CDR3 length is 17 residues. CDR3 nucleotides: TGTGCCAGCAGCTTAGGGCAGGGGGCTATAGCCAAAAACATTCAGTACTTC. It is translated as CASSLGQGAIAKNIQYF.

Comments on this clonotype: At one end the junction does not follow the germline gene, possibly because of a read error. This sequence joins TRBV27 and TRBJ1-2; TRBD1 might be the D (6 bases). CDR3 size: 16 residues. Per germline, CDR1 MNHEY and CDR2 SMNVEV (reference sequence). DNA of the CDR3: TGTGCCGGCAGCCCGGGACCGACAGGTGTGAACTATGGCTACACCTTC. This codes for CAGSPGPTGVNYGYTF.

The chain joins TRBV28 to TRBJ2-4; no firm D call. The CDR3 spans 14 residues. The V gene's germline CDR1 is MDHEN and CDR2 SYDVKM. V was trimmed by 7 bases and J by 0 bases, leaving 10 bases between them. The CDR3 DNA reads TGTGCCAGCAAAAAAATCATAGCCAAAAACATTCAGTACTTC. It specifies CASKKIIAKNIQYF.

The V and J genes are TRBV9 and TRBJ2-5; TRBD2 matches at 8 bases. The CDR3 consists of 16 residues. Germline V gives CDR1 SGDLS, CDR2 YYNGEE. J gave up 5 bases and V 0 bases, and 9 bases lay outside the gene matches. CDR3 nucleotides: TGTGCCAGCAGCGTAGCCACGGGGGGGCTCGGGGAGACCCAGTACTTC. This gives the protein CASSVATGGLGETQYF.

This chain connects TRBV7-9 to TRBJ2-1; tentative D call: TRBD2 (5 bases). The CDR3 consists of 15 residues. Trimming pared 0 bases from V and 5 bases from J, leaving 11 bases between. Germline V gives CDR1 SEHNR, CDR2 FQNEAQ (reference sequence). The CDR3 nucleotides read TGTGCCAGCAGCTTAGCGGTGCCGGGGAACAATGAGCAGTTCTTC. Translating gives CASSLAVPGNNEQFF.

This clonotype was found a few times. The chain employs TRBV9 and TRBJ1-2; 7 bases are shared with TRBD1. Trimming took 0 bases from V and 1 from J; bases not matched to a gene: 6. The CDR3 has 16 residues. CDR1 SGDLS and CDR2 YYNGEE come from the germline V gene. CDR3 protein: CASSVARTGDNYGYTF. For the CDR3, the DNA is TGTGCCAGCAGCGTAGCTAGGACAGGAGATAACTATGGCTACACCTTC.

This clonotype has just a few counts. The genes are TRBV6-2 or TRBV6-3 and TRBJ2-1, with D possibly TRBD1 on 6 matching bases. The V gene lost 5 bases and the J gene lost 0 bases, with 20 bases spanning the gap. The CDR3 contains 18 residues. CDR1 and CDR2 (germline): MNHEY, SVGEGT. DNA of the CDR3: TGTGCCAGCAGTCCACCGACAGGTAGAGTTAGCTCCTACAATGAGCAGTTCTTC. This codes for CASSPPTGRVSSYNEQFF.

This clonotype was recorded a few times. The CDR3 sequence: CSARGARVRYNEQFF. For the CDR3, the DNA is TGCAGTGCTAGAGGGGCTAGGGTGAGATACAATGAGCAGTTCTTC. The V gene is TRBV20-1, the J gene TRBJ2-1; D is unclear. The CDR3 spans 15 residues. V dropped 1 base and J dropped 4 bases, with 14 bases sitting between them. Germline V CDR1 and CDR2: DFQATT, SNEGSKA (reference sequence).

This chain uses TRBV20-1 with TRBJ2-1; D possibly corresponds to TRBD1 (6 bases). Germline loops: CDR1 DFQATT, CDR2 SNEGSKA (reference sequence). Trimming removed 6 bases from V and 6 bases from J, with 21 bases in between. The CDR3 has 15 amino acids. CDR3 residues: CSATGTILGVNEQFF. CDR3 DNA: TGCAGTGCAACCGGGACAATCCTTGGTGTCAATGAGCAGTTCTTC.

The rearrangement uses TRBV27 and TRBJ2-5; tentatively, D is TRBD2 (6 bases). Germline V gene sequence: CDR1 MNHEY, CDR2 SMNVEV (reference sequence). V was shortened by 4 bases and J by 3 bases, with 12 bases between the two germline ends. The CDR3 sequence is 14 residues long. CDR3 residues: CASSWGLGKETQYF. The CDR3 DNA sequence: TGTGCCAGCAGTTGGGGACTCGGCAAAGAGACCCAGTACTTC.

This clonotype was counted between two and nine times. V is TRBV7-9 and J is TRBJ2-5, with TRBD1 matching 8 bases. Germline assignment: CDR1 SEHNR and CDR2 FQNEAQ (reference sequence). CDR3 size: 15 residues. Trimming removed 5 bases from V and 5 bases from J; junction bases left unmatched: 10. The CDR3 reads CASSKTRGRTETQYF. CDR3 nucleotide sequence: TGTGCCAGCAGCAAGACCAGGGGGCGCACGGAGACCCAGTACTTC.

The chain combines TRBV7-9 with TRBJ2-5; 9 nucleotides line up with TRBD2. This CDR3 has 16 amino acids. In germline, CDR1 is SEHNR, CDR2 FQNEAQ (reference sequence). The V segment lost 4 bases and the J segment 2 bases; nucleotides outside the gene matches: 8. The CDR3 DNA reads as TGTGCCAGCAGCTGGGGACTAGCCGGTAAACAAGAGACCCAGTACTTC. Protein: CASSWGLAGKQETQYF.

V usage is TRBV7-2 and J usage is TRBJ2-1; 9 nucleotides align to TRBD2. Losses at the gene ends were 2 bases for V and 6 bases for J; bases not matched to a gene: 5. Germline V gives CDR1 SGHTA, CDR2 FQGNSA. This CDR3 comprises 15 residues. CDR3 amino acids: CASSLSGGRGNEQFF. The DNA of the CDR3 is TGTGCCAGCAGCTTAAGCGGGGGGAGAGGCAATGAGCAGTTCTTC.

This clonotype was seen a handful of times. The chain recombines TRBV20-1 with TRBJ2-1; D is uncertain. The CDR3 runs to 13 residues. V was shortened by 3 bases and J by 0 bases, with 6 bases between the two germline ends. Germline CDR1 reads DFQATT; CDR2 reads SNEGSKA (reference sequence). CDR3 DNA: TGCAGTGCTAGTCACAACTCCTACAATGAGCAGTTCTTC. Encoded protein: CSASHNSYNEQFF.

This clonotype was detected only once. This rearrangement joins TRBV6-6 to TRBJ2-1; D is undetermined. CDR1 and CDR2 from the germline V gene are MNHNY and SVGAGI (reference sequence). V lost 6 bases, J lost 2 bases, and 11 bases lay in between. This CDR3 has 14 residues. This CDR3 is CASRLTSAYNEQFF. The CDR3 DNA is TGTGCCAGCAGGCTCACTTCCGCCTACAATGAGCAGTTCTTC.